The rows below give T cell receptor beta chains drawn from one sample of a study of T cell responses to AZD1222 COVID-19 vaccine. Sequencing was performed with immunoSEQ multiplex PCR; in TCRdb, only in-frame clones are kept and a portion is missing. The sample shows about 170,000 clones, around 90% of them seen only once. This specimen consisted of peripheral blood, obtained 28 days after the second AZD1222 dose. The receptors derive from an adult who received the AZD1222 COVID-19 vaccine. Both conserved end residues are part of each CDR3. Each record gives: D gene, V gene, J gene, clone size, CDR3 DNA, CDR3 protein. D genes are given only for firm matches. Expanded clones are given a class, and other clones once, few, many or no size at all.

d_call: TRBD2
v_call: TRBV9
j_call: TRBJ2-3
clone_size: NA
cdr3_nt: TGTGCCAGCAGCGTCGGACTAGCGGATAGCACAGATACGCAGTATTTT
cdr3_aa: CASSVGLADSTDTQYF

d_call: NA
v_call: TRBV18
j_call: TRBJ1-4
clone_size: NA
cdr3_nt: TGTGCCAGCTCACAATTTGGATCCCGCGAAAAACTGTTTTTT
cdr3_aa: CASSQFGSREKLFF

d_call: TRBD1
v_call: TRBV9
j_call: TRBJ2-7
clone_size: NA
cdr3_nt: TGTGCCAGCAGCGTAGGGGACAGGTACTACGAGCAGTACTTC
cdr3_aa: CASSVGDRYYEQYF

d_call: NA
v_call: TRBV2
j_call: TRBJ2-1
clone_size: NA
cdr3_nt: TGTGCCAGCAGTGACCTTGGGGGTTACAATGAGCAGTTCTTC
cdr3_aa: CASSDLGGYNEQFF

d_call: NA
v_call: TRBV5-8
j_call: TRBJ1-2
clone_size: NA
cdr3_nt: TGTGCCAGCAGCCCCCCAGCCTATGGCTACACCTTC
cdr3_aa: CASSPPAYGYTF

d_call: NA
v_call: TRBV5-4
j_call: TRBJ2-7
clone_size: once
cdr3_nt: TGTGCCAGCAGCTTGTGGGGCGGAACCTACGAGCAGTACTTC
cdr3_aa: CASSLWGGTYEQYF

d_call: NA
v_call: TRBV13
j_call: TRBJ2-3
clone_size: NA
cdr3_nt: TGTGCCAGCAGCTTAACGGCAGATACGCAGTATTTT
cdr3_aa: CASSLTADTQYF

d_call: NA
v_call: TRBV5-6
j_call: TRBJ1-1
clone_size: NA
cdr3_nt: TGTGCCAGCAGCTTTGTGGGGGCGGGCACTGAAGCTTTCTTT
cdr3_aa: CASSFVGAGTEAFF

d_call: NA
v_call: TRBV4-1
j_call: TRBJ1-1
clone_size: NA
cdr3_nt: TGCGCCAGCAGCCAAGTGGTTGGGGCCGAAGCTTTCTTT
cdr3_aa: CASSQVVGAEAFF

d_call: TRBD1
v_call: TRBV23-1
j_call: TRBJ2-7
clone_size: NA
cdr3_nt: TGCGCCAGCAGTCAAGTTCGGACAGGCCGCTACTACGAGCAGTACTTC
cdr3_aa: CASSQVRTGRYYEQYF

d_call: NA
v_call: TRBV12-3/TRBV12-4
j_call: TRBJ1-1
clone_size: NA
cdr3_nt: TGTGCCAGCAGTTTATGGGCCTCTGAAGCTTTCTTT
cdr3_aa: CASSLWASEAFF

d_call: NA
v_call: TRBV3-1/TRBV3-2
j_call: TRBJ1-2
clone_size: NA
cdr3_nt: TGTGCCAGCAGCCCGCTACCACAGGGAAAGGACTATGGCTACACCTTC
cdr3_aa: CASSPLPQGKDYGYTF

d_call: NA
v_call: TRBV7-9
j_call: TRBJ2-1
clone_size: NA
cdr3_nt: TGTGCCAGCAGCTACTACAGCTCCTACAATGAGCAGTTCTTC
cdr3_aa: CASSYYSSYNEQFF

d_call: NA
v_call: TRBV3-1/TRBV3-2
j_call: TRBJ1-5
clone_size: NA
cdr3_nt: TGTGCCAGCAGCCACCCCTTACTGACAGGCCCTAGCAATCAGCCCCAGCATTTT
cdr3_aa: CASSHPLLTGPSNQPQHF

d_call: NA
v_call: TRBV12-3/TRBV12-4
j_call: TRBJ2-7
clone_size: NA
cdr3_nt: TGTGCCAGCAGTTCCCAGGGGTCCTACGAGCAGTACTTC
cdr3_aa: CASSSQGSYEQYF

d_call: NA
v_call: TRBV30
j_call: TRBJ1-4
clone_size: once
cdr3_nt: TGTGCCTGGAGTGTACCAAGGGTAACTAATGAAAAACTGTTTTTT
cdr3_aa: CAWSVPRVTNEKLFF

d_call: NA
v_call: TRBV29-1
j_call: TRBJ2-5
clone_size: NA
cdr3_nt: TGCAGCGTTGTTGAGGGAAGAGAGACCCAGTACTTC
cdr3_aa: CSVVEGRETQYF

d_call: NA
v_call: TRBV15
j_call: TRBJ2-6
clone_size: NA
cdr3_nt: TGTGCCACCGGGGCAGAGGACTCTGGGGCCAACGTCCTGACTTTC
cdr3_aa: CATGAEDSGANVLTF

d_call: TRBD1
v_call: TRBV18
j_call: TRBJ2-7
clone_size: NA
cdr3_nt: TGTGCCAGCTCCAGGGACAGTTACGAGCAGTACTTC
cdr3_aa: CASSRDSYEQYF

d_call: TRBD1
v_call: TRBV2
j_call: TRBJ1-2
clone_size: few
cdr3_nt: TGTGCCAGCCCTTTTTCCGGACAGGTTCTTACTACTAACTATGGCTACACCTTC
cdr3_aa: CASPFSGQVLTTNYGYTF

d_call: NA
v_call: TRBV29-1
j_call: TRBJ1-2
clone_size: NA
cdr3_nt: TGCAGCGTTGAAGGTCAGCGGCAAGGCTACACCTTC
cdr3_aa: CSVEGQRQGYTF

d_call: TRBD1
v_call: TRBV6-5
j_call: TRBJ1-5
clone_size: NA
cdr3_nt: TGTGCCAGCATTAGACAGGGGAGGGACAATCAGCCCCAGCATTTT
cdr3_aa: CASIRQGRDNQPQHF

d_call: NA
v_call: TRBV30
j_call: TRBJ1-2
clone_size: NA
cdr3_nt: TGTGCCGGGGGGAACTATGGCTACACCTTC
cdr3_aa: CAGGNYGYTF

d_call: NA
v_call: TRBV5-6
j_call: TRBJ1-3
clone_size: NA
cdr3_nt: TGTGCCAGCAGCCTTGTTAGTGGGAGGACGTCTGGAAACACCATATATTTT
cdr3_aa: CASSLVSGRTSGNTIYF

d_call: NA
v_call: TRBV12-3/TRBV12-4
j_call: TRBJ1-2
clone_size: few
cdr3_nt: TGTGCCAGCAGTTCCCGAGGGGGTTATGGCTACACCTTC
cdr3_aa: CASSSRGGYGYTF

d_call: NA
v_call: TRBV6-6
j_call: TRBJ1-6
clone_size: few
cdr3_nt: TGTGCCAGCTGGGGGGTGGGGTTGTATTCACCCCTCCACTTT
cdr3_aa: CASWGVGLYSPLHF

d_call: NA
v_call: TRBV30
j_call: TRBJ1-2
clone_size: NA
cdr3_nt: TGTGCCTGGAGTAGATCCGGGCCAGTGGACTATGGCTACACCTTC
cdr3_aa: CAWSRSGPVDYGYTF

d_call: NA
v_call: TRBV24-1
j_call: TRBJ2-2
clone_size: once
cdr3_nt: TGTGCCACTTCTCAGGGCACCGGGGAGCTGTTTTTT
cdr3_aa: CATSQGTGELFF

d_call: TRBD1
v_call: TRBV5-1
j_call: TRBJ1-1
clone_size: once
cdr3_nt: TGCGCCAGCAGCTTTTCACAGGGGACGACTGAAGCTTTCTTT
cdr3_aa: CASSFSQGTTEAFF

d_call: NA
v_call: TRBV4-1
j_call: TRBJ2-7
clone_size: few
cdr3_nt: TGCGCCAGCAGCGACCCTGGGACACCTCACTCCTACGAGCAGTACTTC
cdr3_aa: CASSDPGTPHSYEQYF

d_call: NA
v_call: TRBV4-3
j_call: TRBJ2-3
clone_size: NA
cdr3_nt: TGCGCCAGCAGCCAAGATTGGACTGTCACAGATACGCAGTATTTT
cdr3_aa: CASSQDWTVTDTQYF

d_call: TRBD1
v_call: TRBV27
j_call: TRBJ2-3
clone_size: NA
cdr3_nt: TGTGCCAGCAGTCTCCAATCGTCCCGGGACAGGGTTTCCACAGATACGCAGTATTTT
cdr3_aa: CASSLQSSRDRVSTDTQYF

d_call: TRBD2
v_call: TRBV20-1
j_call: TRBJ2-7
clone_size: NA
cdr3_nt: TGCAGTGGCCTGACGGGGGGAGAGCAGTACTTC
cdr3_aa: CSGLTGGEQYF

d_call: NA
v_call: TRBV19
j_call: TRBJ1-5
clone_size: NA
cdr3_nt: TGTGCCAGTAGTATAACAGGCAGTAGCAATCAGCCCCAGCATTTT
cdr3_aa: CASSITGSSNQPQHF

d_call: TRBD2
v_call: TRBV5-1
j_call: TRBJ2-3
clone_size: NA
cdr3_nt: TGCGCCAGCAGCTTGGGAATACCCCAGCGGGGCTACACAGATACGCAGTATTTT
cdr3_aa: CASSLGIPQRGYTDTQYF

d_call: NA
v_call: TRBV5-4
j_call: TRBJ1-1
clone_size: NA
cdr3_nt: TGTGCCAGCAGCTCCACCAAAAGGACTGGGAACACTGAAGCTTTCTTT
cdr3_aa: CASSSTKRTGNTEAFF

d_call: NA
v_call: TRBV28
j_call: TRBJ2-7
clone_size: few
cdr3_nt: TGTGCCAGCAGTACTTTACCTCAACGGATGTTGTACGAGCAGTACTTC
cdr3_aa: CASSTLPQRMLYEQYF